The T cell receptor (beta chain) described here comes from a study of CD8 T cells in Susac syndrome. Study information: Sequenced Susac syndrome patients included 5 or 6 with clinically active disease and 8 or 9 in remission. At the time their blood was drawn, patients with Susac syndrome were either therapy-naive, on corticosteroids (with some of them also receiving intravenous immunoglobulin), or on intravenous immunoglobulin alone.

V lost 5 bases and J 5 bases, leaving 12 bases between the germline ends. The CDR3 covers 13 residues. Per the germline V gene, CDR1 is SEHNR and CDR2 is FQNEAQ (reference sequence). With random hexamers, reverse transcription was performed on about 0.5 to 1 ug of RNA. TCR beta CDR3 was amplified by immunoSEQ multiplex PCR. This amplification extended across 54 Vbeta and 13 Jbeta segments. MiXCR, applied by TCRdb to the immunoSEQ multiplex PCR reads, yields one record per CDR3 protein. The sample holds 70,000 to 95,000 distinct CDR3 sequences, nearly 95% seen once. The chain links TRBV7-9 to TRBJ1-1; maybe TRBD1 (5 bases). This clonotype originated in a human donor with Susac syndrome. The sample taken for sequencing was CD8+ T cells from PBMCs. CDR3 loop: CASSTDGATEAFF. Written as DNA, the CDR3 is TGTGCCAGCAGCACGGATGGGGCTACTGAAGCTTTCTTT.